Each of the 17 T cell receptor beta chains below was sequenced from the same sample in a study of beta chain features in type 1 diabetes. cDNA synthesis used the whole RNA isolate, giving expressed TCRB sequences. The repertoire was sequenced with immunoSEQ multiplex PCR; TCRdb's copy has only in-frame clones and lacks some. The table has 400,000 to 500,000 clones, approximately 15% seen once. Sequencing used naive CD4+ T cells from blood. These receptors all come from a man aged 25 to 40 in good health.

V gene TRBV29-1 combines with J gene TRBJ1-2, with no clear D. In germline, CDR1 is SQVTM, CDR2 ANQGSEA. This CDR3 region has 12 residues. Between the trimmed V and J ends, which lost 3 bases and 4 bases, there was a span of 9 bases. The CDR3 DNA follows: TGCAGCGTTGAGGTCGGATTCTATGGCTACACCTTC. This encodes CSVEVGFYGYTF.

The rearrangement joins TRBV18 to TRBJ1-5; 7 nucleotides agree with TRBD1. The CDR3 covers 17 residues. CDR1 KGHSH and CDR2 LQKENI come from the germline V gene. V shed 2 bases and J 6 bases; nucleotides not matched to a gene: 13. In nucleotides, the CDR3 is TGTGCCAGCTCACCAAAGGGACAGAGCGTGCGAGGTCAGCCCCAGCATTTT. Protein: CASSPKGQSVRGQPQHF.

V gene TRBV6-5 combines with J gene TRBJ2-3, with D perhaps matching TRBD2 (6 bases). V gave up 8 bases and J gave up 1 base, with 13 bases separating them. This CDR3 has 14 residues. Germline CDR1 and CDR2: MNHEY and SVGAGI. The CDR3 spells CASQTSLGTDTQYF. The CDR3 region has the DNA TGTGCCAGCCAGACTAGTCTGGGCACAGATACGCAGTATTTT.

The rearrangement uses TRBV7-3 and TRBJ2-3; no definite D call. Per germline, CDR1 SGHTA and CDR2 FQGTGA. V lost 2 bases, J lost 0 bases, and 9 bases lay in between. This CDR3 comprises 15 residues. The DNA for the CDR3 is TGTGCCAGCAGCTTAGTACCCGTTAGCACAGATACGCAGTATTTT. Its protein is CASSLVPVSTDTQYF.

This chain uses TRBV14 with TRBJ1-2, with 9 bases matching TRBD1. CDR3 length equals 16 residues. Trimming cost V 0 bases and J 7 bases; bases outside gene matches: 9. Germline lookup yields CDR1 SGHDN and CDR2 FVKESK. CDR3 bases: TGTGCCAGCAGCCAAGAGGCCGGGACAGGGAAAAGTGGCTACACCTTC. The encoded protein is CASSQEAGTGKSGYTF.

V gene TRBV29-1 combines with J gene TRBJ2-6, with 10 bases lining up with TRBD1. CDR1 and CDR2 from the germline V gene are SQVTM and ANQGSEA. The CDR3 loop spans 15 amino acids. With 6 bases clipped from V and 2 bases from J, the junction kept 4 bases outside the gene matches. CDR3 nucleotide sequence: TGCAGCGTCGCGACAGGGGGCGCTGGGGCCAACGTCCTGACTTTC. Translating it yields CSVATGGAGANVLTF.

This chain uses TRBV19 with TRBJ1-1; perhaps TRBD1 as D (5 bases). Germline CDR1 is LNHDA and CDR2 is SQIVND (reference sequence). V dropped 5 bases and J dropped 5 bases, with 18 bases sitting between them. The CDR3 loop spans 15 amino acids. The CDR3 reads CASSSRRDLTTEAFF. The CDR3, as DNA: TGTGCCAGTAGTTCCCGCCGGGACCTAACTACTGAAGCTTTCTTT.

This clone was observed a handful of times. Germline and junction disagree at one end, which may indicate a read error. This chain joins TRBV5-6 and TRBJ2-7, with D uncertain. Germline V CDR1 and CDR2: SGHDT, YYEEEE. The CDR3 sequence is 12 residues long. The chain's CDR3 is CASSLAATNRDF. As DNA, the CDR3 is TGTGCCAGCAGCTTGGCCGCAACGAATCGGGACTTC. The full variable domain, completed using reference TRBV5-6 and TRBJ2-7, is DAGVTQSPTHLIKTRGQQVTLRCSPKSGHDTVSWYQQALGQGPQFIFQYYEEEERQRGNFPDRFSGHQFPNYSSELNVNALLLGDSALYLCASSLAATNRDFGPGTRLTVT.

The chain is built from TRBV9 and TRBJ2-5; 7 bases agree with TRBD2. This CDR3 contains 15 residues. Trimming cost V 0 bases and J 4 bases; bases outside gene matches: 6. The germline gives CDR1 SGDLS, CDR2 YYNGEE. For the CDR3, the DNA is TGTGCCAGCAGCGTAGGGTCGGGGGGACCAGAGACCCAGTACTTC. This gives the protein CASSVGSGGPETQYF.

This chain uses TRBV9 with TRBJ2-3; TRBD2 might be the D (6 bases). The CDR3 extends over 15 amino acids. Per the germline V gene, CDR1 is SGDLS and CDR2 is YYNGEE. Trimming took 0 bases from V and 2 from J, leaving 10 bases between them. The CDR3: CASSVELAFTDTQYF. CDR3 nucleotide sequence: TGTGCCAGCAGCGTAGAACTAGCTTTCACAGATACGCAGTATTTT.

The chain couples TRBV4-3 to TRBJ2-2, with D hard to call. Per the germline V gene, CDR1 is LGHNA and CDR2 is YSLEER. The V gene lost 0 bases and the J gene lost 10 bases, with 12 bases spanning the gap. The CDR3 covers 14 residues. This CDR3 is CASSQDHSPVELFF. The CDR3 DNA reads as TGCGCCAGCAGCCAAGATCACAGCCCGGTGGAGCTGTTTTTT.

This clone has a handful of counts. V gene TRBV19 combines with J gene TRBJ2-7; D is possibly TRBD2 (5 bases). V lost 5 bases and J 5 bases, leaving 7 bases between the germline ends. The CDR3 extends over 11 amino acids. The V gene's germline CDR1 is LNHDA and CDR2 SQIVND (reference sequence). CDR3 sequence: CASSGEHEQYV. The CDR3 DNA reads TGTGCCAGTAGTGGGGAGCACGAGCAGTACGTC.

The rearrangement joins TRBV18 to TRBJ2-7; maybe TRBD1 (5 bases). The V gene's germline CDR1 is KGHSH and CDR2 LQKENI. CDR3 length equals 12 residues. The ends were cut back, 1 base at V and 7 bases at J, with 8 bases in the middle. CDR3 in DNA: TGTGCCAGCTCACCACTAGGGGTGGAGCAGTACTTC. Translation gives CASSPLGVEQYF. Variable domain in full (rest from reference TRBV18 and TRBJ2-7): NAGVMQNPRHLVRRRGQEARLRCSPMKGHSHVYWYRQLPEEGLKFMVYLQKENIIDESGMPKERFSAEFPKEGPSILRIQQVVRGDSAAYFCASSPLGVEQYFGPGTRLTVT.

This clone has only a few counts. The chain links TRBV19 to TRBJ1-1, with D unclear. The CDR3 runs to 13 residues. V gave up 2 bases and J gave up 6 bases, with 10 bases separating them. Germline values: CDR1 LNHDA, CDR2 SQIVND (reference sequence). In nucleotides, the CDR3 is TGTGCCAGTAGTATAAGTCTGTCCCCTGAAGCTTTCTTT. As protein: CASSISLSPEAFF.

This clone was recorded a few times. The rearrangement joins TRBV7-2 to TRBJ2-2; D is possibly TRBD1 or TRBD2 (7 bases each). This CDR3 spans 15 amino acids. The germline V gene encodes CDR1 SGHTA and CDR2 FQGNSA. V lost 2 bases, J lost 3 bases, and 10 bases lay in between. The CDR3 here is CASSLQGGYTGELFF. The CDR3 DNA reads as TGTGCCAGCAGCTTACAGGGGGGGTACACCGGGGAGCTGTTTTTT.

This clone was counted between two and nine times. CDR3 protein: CASSRRWGNEQFF. The CDR3 DNA reads TGTGCCAGCAGCCGGAGGTGGGGGAATGAGCAGTTCTTC. J is TRBJ2-1 and V is TRBV7-2; D possibly matches TRBD1 or TRBD2 (5 bases each). The CDR3 loop spans 13 amino acids. Germline V CDR1 and CDR2: SGHTA, FQGNSA. Trimming removed 5 bases from V and 7 bases from J, with 12 bases in between.

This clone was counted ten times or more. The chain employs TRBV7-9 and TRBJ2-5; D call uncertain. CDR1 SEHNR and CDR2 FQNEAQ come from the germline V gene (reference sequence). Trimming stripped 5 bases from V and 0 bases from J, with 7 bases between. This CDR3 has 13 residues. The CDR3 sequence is CASSTSYQETQYF. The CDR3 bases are TGTGCCAGCAGCACCTCGTACCAAGAGACCCAGTACTTC.